This section outlines one T cell receptor beta chain sequence together with its context. Its antigen is currently unknown. These data belong to a study of Ad26.COV2.S vaccination and SARS-CoV-2 variants. Sequencing used immunoSEQ multiplex PCR; TCRdb keeps in-frame clones, though not all of them. The sample carries fewer than 400,000 clones, around four fifths recorded once. General study points: Placebo recipients trailed vaccine recipients in spike-specific TCR breadth.

Germline V CDR1 and CDR2: SGDLS, YYNGEE. With V trimmed by 4 bases and J by 3 bases, 4 bases remained unmatched. The CDR3 contains 16 residues. Sample treatment: approximately 18 received Ad26.COV2.S at low or high dose, single or two shots; about 5 received placebo; per-sample allocation not given. Material that was analyzed had been drawn on day 63 after the first vaccine or placebo injection. The J gene is TRBJ2-3, the V gene TRBV9; 14 positions match TRBD2. This TCR derives from a person between 18 and 60 years old who received the Ad26.COV2.S COVID-19 vaccine or a placebo. The starting material was peripheral blood, obtained in a trial of Ad26.COV2.S vaccine versus placebo. The CDR3 nucleotides read TGTGCCAGCAGCACTCGACTAGCGGGGGGGACAGATACGCAGTATTTT. Protein: CASSTRLAGGTDTQYF.